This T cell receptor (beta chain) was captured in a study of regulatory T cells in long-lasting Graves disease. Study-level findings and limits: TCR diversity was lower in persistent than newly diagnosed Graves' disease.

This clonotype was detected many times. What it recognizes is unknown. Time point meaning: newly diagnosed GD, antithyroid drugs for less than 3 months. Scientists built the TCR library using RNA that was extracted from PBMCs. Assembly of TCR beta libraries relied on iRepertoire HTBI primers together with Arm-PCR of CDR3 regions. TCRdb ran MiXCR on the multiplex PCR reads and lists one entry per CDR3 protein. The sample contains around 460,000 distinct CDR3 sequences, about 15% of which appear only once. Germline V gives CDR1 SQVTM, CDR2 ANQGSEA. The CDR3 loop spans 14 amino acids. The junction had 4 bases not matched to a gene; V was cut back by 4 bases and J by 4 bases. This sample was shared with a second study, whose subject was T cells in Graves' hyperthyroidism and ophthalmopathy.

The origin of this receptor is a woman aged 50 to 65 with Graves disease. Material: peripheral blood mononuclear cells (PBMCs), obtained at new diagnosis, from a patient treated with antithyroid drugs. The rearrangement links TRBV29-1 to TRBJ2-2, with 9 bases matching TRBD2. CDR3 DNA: TGCAGCGTTGGTAGCGGGAGCACCACCGGGGAGCTGTTTTTT. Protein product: CSVGSGSTTGELFF.